The 11 T cell receptor beta chains in this list originate from one sample, sequenced in a study of OX40 agonist ivuxolimab in advanced cancers. TCRdb's table, derived via immunoSEQ multiplex PCR, lists solely in-frame clones and lacks some. The sample yields some 65,000 clones, around 87% seen once. The material was CD4+ or CD8+ T cells sorted from blood, obtained in a trial of the OX40 agonist ivuxolimab. Receptor source: an adult with an advanced solid tumor such as melanoma, head and neck, liver or kidney cancer.

This clone was counted only a few times. The V and J genes are TRBV18 and TRBJ2-7, with TRBD1 identical over 11 bases. J lost 5 bases, V lost 3 bases, and 0 bases had no gene match. CDR1 KGHSH and CDR2 LQKENI come from the germline V gene. This CDR3 spans 13 amino acids. The DNA of the CDR3 is TGTGCCAGCTCACCGGGACAGGGGGACGAGCAGTACTTC. This translates into CASSPGQGDEQYF.

The chain couples TRBV7-2 to TRBJ1-4; D remains ambiguous. The CDR3 has 14 amino acids. The V end lost 5 bases, the J end lost 2 bases, and 9 bases lay between the germline ends. Looked up from germline, CDR1 is SGHTA and CDR2 is FQGNSA. The CDR3 protein is CASSQVGTNEKLFF. CDR3 DNA sequence: TGTGCCAGCAGCCAAGTCGGTACTAATGAAAAACTGTTTTTT. The variable domain in full, with the rest retrieved from reference TRBV7-2 and TRBJ1-4, is GAGVSQSPSNKVTEKGKDVELRCDPISGHTALYWYRQSLGQGLEFLIYFQGNSAPDKSGLPSDRFSAERTGGSVSTLTIQRTQQEDSAVYLCASSQVGTNEKLFFGSGTQLSVL.

The chain uses TRBV14 and TRBJ2-1; TRBD2 aligns across 7 bases. Germline trimming cut 4 bases from V and 6 bases from J; bases unmatched to any gene: 6. Germline V gene lookup returns CDR1 SGHDN and CDR2 FVKESK. The CDR3 sequence is 14 residues long. CDR3 region: CASSLREAGNEQFF. DNA of the CDR3: TGTGCCAGCAGCCTACGGGAGGCAGGCAATGAGCAGTTCTTC.

The gene calls are TRBV2 and TRBJ1-5, with D possibly being TRBD1 (5 bases). The V end lost 6 bases, the J end lost 2 bases, and 8 bases lay between the germline ends. Per germline, CDR1 SNHLY and CDR2 FYNNEI. The CDR3 runs 13 residues. CDR3 protein: CASRGDGNQPQHF. The CDR3 region has the DNA TGTGCCAGCAGGGGGGACGGCAATCAGCCCCAGCATTTT.

The rearrangement joins TRBV6-5 to TRBJ1-2; possibly TRBD1 for D (5 bases). CDR3 length: 14 residues. Trimming took 5 bases from V and 6 from J, leaving 16 bases between them. Germline V gene data show CDR1 as MNHEY and CDR2 as SVGAGI. Written as DNA, the CDR3 is TGTGCCAGCAGTGCATCAGGGAGCAAAGATGGCTACACCTTC. Translated, it gives CASSASGSKDGYTF.

The chain uses TRBV6-4 and TRBJ1-5; D is possibly TRBD1 (6 bases). Germline V gene lookup returns CDR1 MRHNA and CDR2 SNTAGT. V dropped 4 bases and J dropped 1 base, with 11 bases sitting between them. CDR3 size: 15 residues. CDR3 protein: CASSARGGSNQPQHF. As DNA, the CDR3 is TGTGCCAGCAGTGCCAGGGGAGGCAGCAATCAGCCCCAGCATTTT.

V is TRBV7-2 and J is TRBJ1-1, with D possibly matching TRBD1 (6 bases). The CDR3 length is 15 residues. CDR1 and CDR2 (germline): SGHTA, FQGNSA. V shed 0 bases and J shed 1 base, with 9 bases lying between them. The CDR3 DNA follows: TGTGCCAGCAGCTTAGCTGGCAGGGGGAACACTGAAGCTTTCTTT. Translation: CASSLAGRGNTEAFF.

The V gene is TRBV6-6, the J gene TRBJ1-6; TRBD1 matches at 7 bases. CDR3 size: 15 residues. The V segment lost 6 bases and the J segment 0 bases; nucleotides outside the gene matches: 2. The germline V gene encodes CDR1 MNHNY and CDR2 SVGAGI (reference sequence). CDR3 nucleotides: TGTGCCAGCAGGACAGGGAGCTCCTATAATTCACCCCTCCACTTT. Translating gives CASRTGSSYNSPLHF.

The J gene is TRBJ1-2, the V gene TRBV6-5; D gene unclear. The CDR3 sequence is 13 residues long. The germline V gene has CDR1 MNHEY and CDR2 SVGAGI. The V and J ends lost 2 bases and 4 bases respectively, with 8 bases between them. This chain's CDR3 is CASSYAGRYGYTF. CDR3 coding DNA: TGTGCCAGCAGTTACGCCGGCCGCTATGGCTACACCTTC.

The sample holds one count of this clone. The chain links TRBV5-6 to TRBJ1-5; D is perhaps TRBD1 (5 bases). This CDR3 spans 14 amino acids. Deletions cut 4 bases from V and 7 bases from J, with 15 bases between. The germline V gene has CDR1 SGHDT and CDR2 YYEEEE. DNA for the CDR3: TGTGCCAGCAGCGCGGATGGGGGGTGGCAGCCCCAGCATTTT. It translates to CASSADGGWQPQHF.

The chain has TRBV25-1 and TRBJ1-3; 11 nucleotides line up with TRBD1. Trimming took 5 bases from V and 5 from J; bases not matched to a gene: 2. The CDR3 consists of 14 residues. CDR1 and CDR2 (germline): MGHDK, SYGVNS. The CDR3 spells CASSRTGGRNTIYF. CDR3 in DNA: TGTGCCAGCAGTCGGACAGGGGGCAGAAACACCATATATTTT.